These 30 T cell receptor beta chains were all obtained from the same sample, sequenced in a study of blood T cell repertoires in COVID-19 (TCRdb year 2020). Library method: the immunoSEQ multiplex PCR assay. Not all clones reach the TCRdb copy of this immuneACCESS table, which keeps in-frame sequences only. Checked studies attribute under half of the gap to unresolved V genes and leave the rest unexplained. This sample is represented by approximately 190,000 clones; roughly 87% of them were singletons. The ten largest make up less than 9.5% of the sample. Specimen: peripheral blood. Every receptor here comes from a woman in her sixties with COVID-19, enrolled during active disease.

The rearrangement links TRBV5-4 to TRBJ1-1, with 8 positions matching TRBD1. The germline V gene has CDR1 SGHNT and CDR2 YYREEE (reference sequence). Trimming took 4 bases from V and 1 from J; bases not matched to a gene: 6. The CDR3 has 15 amino acids. The DNA for the CDR3 is TGTGCCAGCAGCCACCCCGACAGGGGGAACACTGAAGCTTTCTTT. Translated, it gives CASSHPDRGNTEAFF.

Concerning this clone itself: One end of the junction fails to match germline, which may point to a read error. V usage is TRBV7-7 and J usage is TRBJ2-2; 8 nucleotides agree with TRBD2. The CDR3 is 17 residues long. Per the germline V gene, CDR1 is SSHAT and CDR2 is FNYEAQ (reference sequence). CDR3 nucleotide sequence: TGTGCTAGCAGCTATCAACTAGCGGCTACGAACACCGGGGAGCTGTTTTTT. Amino acids: CASSYQLAATNTGELFF.

The gene calls are TRBV19 and TRBJ2-5; 10 bases are shared with TRBD1. The J segment lost 5 bases and the V segment lost 6 bases, leaving 6 bases of the junction unmatched. Germline V gene sequence: CDR1 LNHDA, CDR2 SQIVND (reference sequence). This CDR3 contains 14 residues. CDR3 region: CASREGQGRETQYF. CDR3 bases: TGTGCCAGTAGGGAGGGACAGGGGAGGGAGACCCAGTACTTC.

This chain connects TRBV11-2 to TRBJ2-7, with TRBD1 matching 11 bases. This CDR3 comprises 19 residues. The germline CDR1 and CDR2 sequences are SGHAT and FQNNGV. V gave up 0 bases and J gave up 4 bases; unmatched junction bases: 14. The CDR3 DNA reads TGTGCCAGCAGCTTAGACCCCGGACAGGGGGCGTCTTCCCCTTACGAGCAGTACGTC. This encodes CASSLDPGQGASSPYEQYV.

This sequence joins TRBV7-2 and TRBJ2-1; 8 nucleotides align to TRBD2. Germline loops: CDR1 SGHTA, CDR2 FQGNSA. The CDR3 totals 13 residues. With V trimmed by 6 bases and J by 6 bases, 4 bases remained unmatched. CDR3 DNA: TGTGCCAGCAGGAGAGCGGGAGTCAATGAGCAGTTCTTC. Translation: CASRRAGVNEQFF.

V is TRBV12-3 or TRBV12-4 and J is TRBJ2-1, with no clear D. V lost 8 bases and J 8 bases, leaving 10 bases between the germline ends. This CDR3 region has 11 residues. The CDR3 spells CASQLRDEQFF. Here the CDR3 DNA reads TGTGCCAGCCAGCTCCGGGATGAGCAGTTCTTC.

This chain connects TRBV5-4 to TRBJ2-7, with unresolved D. V gave up 2 bases and J gave up 2 bases, with 8 bases separating them. The CDR3 extends over 13 amino acids. The germline V gene encodes CDR1 SGHNT and CDR2 YYREEE (reference sequence). Here the CDR3 reads CASSFGETYEQYF. The CDR3, as DNA: TGTGCCAGCAGCTTTGGAGAGACCTACGAGCAGTACTTC.

The CDR3 loop reads CASSYPSWRVGSREQYF. CDR3 nucleotides: TGCGCCAGCAGCTACCCCTCGTGGCGGGTAGGCTCGAGGGAGCAGTACTTC. The chain is built from TRBV5-1 and TRBJ2-7; tentatively, D is TRBD2 (5 bases). The germline CDR1 and CDR2 sequences are SGHRS and YFSETQ. Trimming took 3 bases from V and 7 from J, leaving 26 bases between them. The CDR3 has 17 residues.

The chain couples TRBV7-3 to TRBJ2-2; 10 bases match TRBD2. This CDR3 is built from 15 residues. Germline trimming cut 4 bases from V and 5 bases from J; bases unmatched to any gene: 4. Per germline, CDR1 SGHTA and CDR2 FQGTGA. The CDR3 DNA is TGTGCCAGCAGCTCTAGCGGGAGTAATACCGGGGAGCTGTTTTTT. Translation gives CASSSSGSNTGELFF.

The chain recombines TRBV11-2 with TRBJ1-2; D is possibly TRBD1 (6 bases). Trimming shortened V by 5 bases and J by 4 bases, and 11 bases separated the two germline ends. The CDR3 has 13 amino acids. The germline gives CDR1 SGHAT, CDR2 FQNNGV. CDR3 sequence reads: CASSPQGSYGYTF. The CDR3 nucleotides are TGTGCCAGCAGCCCACAGGGTAGCTATGGCTACACCTTC.

This chain uses TRBV28 with TRBJ1-4; 9 bases are a match to TRBD1. Losses at the gene ends were 11 bases for V and 0 bases for J; bases not matched to a gene: 13. CDR1 and CDR2 (germline): MDHEN, SYDVKM. This CDR3 has 17 residues. As DNA, the CDR3 is TGTGCCGCCTGCGGACAGGGGCCATCTGCAACTAATGAAAAACTGTTTTTT. Translated: CAACGQGPSATNEKLFF.

The V gene is TRBV9, the J gene TRBJ2-2; 13 positions match TRBD2. The CDR3 extends over 16 amino acids. V shed 3 bases, J shed 7 bases, and the junction held 6 bases outside the gene matches. CDR1 and CDR2 (germline): SGDLS, YYNGEE. CDR3 nucleotides: TGTGCCAGCAGCGGACTAGCGGGAGGTCTTCGCGGGGAGCTGTTTTTT. It codes for CASSGLAGGLRGELFF.

The rearrangement uses TRBV6-5 and TRBJ2-1; 10 positions match TRBD1. This CDR3 contains 14 residues. CDR1 and CDR2 from the germline V gene are MNHEY and SVGAGI. V lost 7 bases to trimming and J lost 4 bases; unmatched junction nucleotides: 4. CDR3 DNA: TGTGCCAGCACCAGGACAGGGGGGTACAATGAGCAGTTCTTC. It is translated as CASTRTGGYNEQFF.

This rearrangement joins TRBV11-2 to TRBJ1-3, with unresolved D. Trimming stripped 1 base from V and 0 bases from J, with 10 bases between. Germline V gives CDR1 SGHAT, CDR2 FQNNGV. The CDR3 length is 16 residues. The CDR3 here is CASSLAQFSSGNTIYF. The CDR3 DNA follows: TGTGCCAGCAGCTTAGCCCAGTTCAGCTCTGGAAACACCATATATTTT.

The chain carries TRBV5-1 and TRBJ1-6; TRBD1 matches at 7 bases. The CDR3 loop spans 13 amino acids. After removal of 7 bases from V and 10 bases from J, the junction contained 8 bases not matched to a gene. CDR1 and CDR2 (germline): SGHRS, YFSETQ. The CDR3 sequence: CASRDSFSSPLHF. The CDR3 region has the DNA TGCGCCAGCCGGGACAGTTTCTCCTCACCCCTCCACTTT.

The chain carries TRBV10-3 and TRBJ1-2, with a tentative D call TRBD1 (6 bases). This CDR3 comprises 14 residues. CDR1 ENHRY and CDR2 SYGVKD come from the germline V gene. The V end was cut by 3 bases, the J end by 2 bases, with 10 bases between. The CDR3 is CAISDEGVNYGYTF. CDR3 coding DNA: TGTGCCATCAGTGATGAGGGGGTGAACTATGGCTACACCTTC.

The chain couples TRBV4-1 to TRBJ2-2; D uncertain. Trimming cost V 1 base and J 6 bases, with 12 bases left between them. The CDR3 runs 15 residues. From germline, CDR1 is MGHRA and CDR2 YSYEKL. CDR3 DNA: TGCGCCAGCAGCCAAGTTGTTTCGAGATCCGGGGAGCTGTTTTTT. This sequence encodes CASSQVVSRSGELFF.

This chain joins TRBV10-2 and TRBJ1-2; D is unclear. Germline CDR1 WSHSY, CDR2 SAAADI. The V and J ends lost 2 bases and 4 bases respectively, with 5 bases between them. This CDR3 has 12 residues. The CDR3, as DNA: TGCGCCAGCAGTGAGACGAGCTATGGCTACACCTTC. Amino acid sequence: CASSETSYGYTF.

The chain joins TRBV25-1 to TRBJ2-5; 15 positions agree with TRBD2. The CDR3 extends over 18 amino acids. CDR1 and CDR2 (germline): MGHDK, SYGVNS. V dropped 4 bases and J dropped 2; count of bases not matched to a gene: 8. The CDR3 loop is CASSAGLAGGPLQETQYF. The CDR3 DNA is TGTGCCAGCAGTGCAGGACTAGCGGGAGGGCCTCTTCAAGAGACCCAGTACTTC.

This clone has only one observation. The chain uses TRBV30 and TRBJ1-2; weak D call: TRBD1 (5 bases). Trimming removed 4 bases from V and 8 bases from J, with 14 bases in between. Germline V CDR1 and CDR2: GTSNPN, SVGIG (reference sequence). The CDR3 consists of 12 residues. The CDR3 protein is CAWNLGEGGYTF. Written as DNA, the CDR3 is TGTGCCTGGAATCTGGGGGAGGGGGGCTACACCTTC.

This clone has a single count. The rearrangement joins TRBV27 to TRBJ2-1; 7 nucleotides align to TRBD2. The germline CDR1 and CDR2 sequences are MNHEY and SMNVEV (reference sequence). Losses at the gene ends were 0 bases for V and 9 bases for J; bases not matched to a gene: 2. The CDR3 spans 13 residues. CDR3: CASSLSASGEQFF. The CDR3 DNA reads TGTGCCAGCAGTTTATCGGCTAGCGGTGAGCAGTTCTTC.

The chain carries TRBV9 and TRBJ1-6; 9 bases match TRBD1. CDR1 is SGDLS and CDR2 is YYNGEE in the germline V gene. The CDR3 consists of 14 residues. Trimming took 5 bases from V and 7 from J; bases not matched to a gene: 4. CDR3 sequence: CASRAGTGNSPLHF. The CDR3 DNA is TGTGCCAGCAGAGCCGGGACAGGGAATTCACCCCTCCACTTT. The full variable domain, rest sourced from reference TRBV9 and TRBJ1-6, is DSGVTQTPKHLITATGQRVTLRCSPRSGDLSVYWYQQSLDQGLQFLIQYYNGEERAKGNILERFSAQQFPDLHSELNLSSLELGDSALYFCASRAGTGNSPLHFGNGTRLTVT.

The chain recombines TRBV6-2 or TRBV6-3 with TRBJ2-2; D is possibly TRBD1 (5 bases). V lost 3 bases, J lost 8 bases, and 16 bases lay in between. Germline V gene lookup returns CDR1 MNHEY and CDR2 SVGEGT. The CDR3 consists of 15 residues. CDR3 DNA: TGTGCCAGCAGTTATTGGGGCAGCCCTCAGGGGGAGCTGTTTTTT. This codes for CASSYWGSPQGELFF.

In this sample, this clone turned up a few times. The V and J genes are TRBV3-1 (or the pseudogene TRBV3-2) and TRBJ2-1, with D possibly TRBD2 on 5 matching bases. Per germline, CDR1 LGHDT and CDR2 YNNKEL (reference sequence). V gave up 3 bases and J gave up 3 bases, with 9 bases separating them. The length of the CDR3 is 14 residues. The CDR3 is CASSHGEGYNEQFF. The CDR3 nucleotides are TGTGCCAGCAGCCACGGAGAGGGCTACAATGAGCAGTTCTTC.

CDR3 amino acids: CASATGPPIGYTF. Written as DNA, the CDR3 is TGTGCCAGCGCGACAGGGCCACCTATTGGCTACACCTTC. The chain couples TRBV12-3 or TRBV12-4 to TRBJ1-2, with 7 bases identical to TRBD1. The V and J ends lost 8 bases and 7 bases, in that order; junction bases with no gene match: 10. CDR3 size: 13 residues.

The chain joins TRBV5-5 to TRBJ2-5, with D possibly being TRBD1 (5 bases). The CDR3 covers 15 residues. CDR1 and CDR2 (germline): SGHKS, YYEKEE (reference sequence). Between the trimmed V and J ends, which lost 4 bases and 4 bases, there was a span of 17 bases. CDR3 region: CASSPNGASSETQYF. CDR3 DNA: TGTGCCAGCAGCCCCAATGGGGCTAGTTCAGAGACCCAGTACTTC.

The rearrangement links TRBV6-5 to TRBJ2-7, with 7 nucleotides matching TRBD1. Losses at the gene ends were 6 bases for V and 2 bases for J; bases not matched to a gene: 7. Germline assignment: CDR1 MNHEY and CDR2 SVGAGI. The CDR3 covers 14 residues. In DNA form, the CDR3 reads TGTGCCAGCAGCCTCTTTCAGGGGGCCTACGAGCAGTACTTC. It specifies CASSLFQGAYEQYF.

This clone was seen only once. The chain joins TRBV24-1 to TRBJ2-5; 7 nucleotides agree with TRBD1. CDR1 and CDR2 from the germline V gene are KGHDR and SFDVKD. The trim removed 9 bases at V and 5 bases at J, leaving 14 bases unmatched. This CDR3 contains 15 residues. The CDR3 coding sequence is TGTGCCACCGGAAGTGAGACAGGGATTTTGGAGACCCAGTACTTC. Amino acid sequence: CATGSETGILETQYF.

This clone was observed a few times. The chain has TRBV7-3 and TRBJ2-7; 8 bases fit TRBD2. Germline-derived CDR1 and CDR2 are SGHTA and FQGTGA. This CDR3 contains 15 residues. The trim removed 2 bases at V and 4 bases at J, leaving 7 bases unmatched. The CDR3 sequence: CASSLAGGGAYEQYF. For the CDR3, the DNA is TGTGCCAGCAGCTTAGCGGGGGGCGGAGCATACGAGCAGTACTTC.

The J gene is TRBJ2-1, the V gene TRBV7-3; TRBD2 aligns across 9 bases. Germline CDR1 is SGHTA and CDR2 is FQGTGA. This CDR3 region has 16 residues. Losses at the gene ends were 3 bases for V and 4 bases for J; bases not matched to a gene: 7. CDR3 in DNA: TGTGCCAGCAGCTTTTATGCGGGAGGGCTTTACAATGAGCAGTTCTTC. This sequence encodes CASSFYAGGLYNEQFF.